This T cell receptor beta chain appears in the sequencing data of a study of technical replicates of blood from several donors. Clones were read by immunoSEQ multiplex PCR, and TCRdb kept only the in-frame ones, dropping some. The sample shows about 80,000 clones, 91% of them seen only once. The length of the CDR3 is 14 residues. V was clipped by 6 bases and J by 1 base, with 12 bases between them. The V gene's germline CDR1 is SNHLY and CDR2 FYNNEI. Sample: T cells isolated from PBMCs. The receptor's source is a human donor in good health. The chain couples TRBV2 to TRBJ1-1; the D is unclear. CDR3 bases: TGTGCCAGCAGACCTTCGGGAGAGAACACTGAAGCTTTCTTT. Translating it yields CASRPSGENTEAFF.